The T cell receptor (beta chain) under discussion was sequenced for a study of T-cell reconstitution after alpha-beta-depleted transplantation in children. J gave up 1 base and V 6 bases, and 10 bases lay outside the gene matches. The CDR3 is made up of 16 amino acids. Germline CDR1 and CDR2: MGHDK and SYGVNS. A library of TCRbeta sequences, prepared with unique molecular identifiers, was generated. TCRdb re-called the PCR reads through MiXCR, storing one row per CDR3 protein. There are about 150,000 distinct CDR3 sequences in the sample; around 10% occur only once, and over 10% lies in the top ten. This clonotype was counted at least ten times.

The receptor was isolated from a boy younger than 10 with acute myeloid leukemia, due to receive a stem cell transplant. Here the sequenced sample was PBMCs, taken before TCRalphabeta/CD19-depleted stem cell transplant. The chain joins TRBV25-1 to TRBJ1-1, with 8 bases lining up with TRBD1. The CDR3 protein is CASSIPGGWENTEAFF. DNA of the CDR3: TGTGCCAGCAGCATCCCAGGGGGCTGGGAGAACACTGAAGCTTTCTTT.